This TCR beta chain is from a study of T cells after yellow fever vaccination. Notes on the study in general: Researchers cautioned that FACS-sorted repertoires could harbor abundant clonotypes contaminating from the bulk population. Booster sampling recovered most clones from primary vaccination (approximately 97% CD4, roughly 88% CD8). Just a small share of clonotypes turned up in the CD4 compartment as well as the CD8 compartment.

Germline V gene lookup returns CDR1 SQVTM and CDR2 ANQGSEA. The ends were cut back, 7 bases at V and 1 base at J, with 7 bases in the middle. This CDR3 contains 12 residues. The sample holds many counts of this clonotype. Its target is unknown. Researchers made TCR cDNA using 5'RACE template switching, and this step added a universal primer site and UMIs. TCRdb passed the 5' RACE reads through MiXCR, listing each CDR3 protein once. The repertoire consists of a few hundred thousand distinct CDR3 sequences, with 6.9% occurring once and the leading ten covering about 0.9%. The chain couples TRBV29-1 to TRBJ2-2; D uncertain. This TCR came from a man aged 25 to 40 who received the YFV17D yellow fever vaccine. Source: CD4+ T cells sorted from PBMCs, taken 15 days after the yellow fever booster vaccination. The DNA for the CDR3 is TGCAGCGCGTCAGAGAACACCGGGGAGCTGTTTTTT. Amino acid sequence: CSASENTGELFF.